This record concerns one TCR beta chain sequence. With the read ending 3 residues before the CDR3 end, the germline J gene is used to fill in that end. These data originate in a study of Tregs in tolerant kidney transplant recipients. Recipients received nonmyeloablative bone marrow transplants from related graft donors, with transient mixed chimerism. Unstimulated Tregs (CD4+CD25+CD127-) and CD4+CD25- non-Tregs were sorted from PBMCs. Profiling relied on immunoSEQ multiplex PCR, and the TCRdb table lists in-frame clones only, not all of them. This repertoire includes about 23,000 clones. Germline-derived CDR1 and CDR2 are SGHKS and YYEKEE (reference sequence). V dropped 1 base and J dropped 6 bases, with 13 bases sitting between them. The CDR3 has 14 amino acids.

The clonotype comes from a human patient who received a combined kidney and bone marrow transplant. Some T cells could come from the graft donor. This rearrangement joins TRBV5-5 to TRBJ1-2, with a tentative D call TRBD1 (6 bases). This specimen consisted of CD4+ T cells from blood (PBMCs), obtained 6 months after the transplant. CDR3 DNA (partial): TGTGCCAGCAGCTTGAACAGGGATGTGGATGGC. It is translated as CASSLNRDVDG. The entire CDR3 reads CASSLNRDVDGYTF.